Listed here are 25 T cell receptor beta chains from one sample, sequenced in a study of T cells in localized non-small cell lung cancer. Clones were sequenced by immunoSEQ multiplex PCR, and TCRdb holds only the in-frame ones, with some missing. The profile shows some 52,000 clones, 86% of them singletons. The sample was peripheral blood, taken before any cancer treatment. The source is an older male donor with stage III squamous cell lung carcinoma.

This clone has ten or more counts. CDR3 region: CASSLTGTFGNTIYF. CDR3 nucleotides: TGCGCCAGCAGCTTGACCGGGACATTTGGAAACACCATATATTTT. This chain uses TRBV5-1 with TRBJ1-3, with a weak D call TRBD1 (6 bases). Trimming took 1 base from V and 3 from J, leaving 11 bases between them. Per the germline V gene, CDR1 is SGHRS and CDR2 is YFSETQ. The CDR3 loop spans 15 amino acids.

This chain uses TRBV5-1 with TRBJ2-6; D unresolved. V lost 0 bases and J 4 bases, leaving 8 bases between the germline ends. The CDR3 totals 15 residues. From germline, CDR1 is SGHRS and CDR2 YFSETQ. CDR3 coding DNA: TGCGCCAGCAGCTTGGAACCGGTGGGGGCCAACGTCCTGACTTTC. Translation: CASSLEPVGANVLTF. Complete variable domain (other parts from reference TRBV5-1 and TRBJ2-6): KAGVTQTPRYLIKTRGQQVTLSCSPISGHRSVSWYQQTPGQGLQFLFEYFSETQRNKGNFPGRFSGRQFSNSRSEMNVSTLELGDSALYLCASSLEPVGANVLTFGAGSRLTVL.

V is TRBV9 and J is TRBJ1-5; 7 bases match TRBD1. This CDR3 comprises 15 residues. V shed 3 bases and J 4 bases; nucleotides not matched to a gene: 7. Germline V gene data show CDR1 as SGDLS and CDR2 as YYNGEE. CDR3 in amino acids: CASSASTGLNQPQHF. The CDR3 DNA sequence: TGTGCCAGCAGCGCTTCGACAGGGTTGAATCAGCCCCAGCATTTT.

This clone appeared once. The CDR3 DNA follows: TGTGCCTGGAGGCCCGGAGCGGGGGCACCTAATACGCAGTATTTT. Translation gives CAWRPGAGAPNTQYF. This chain joins TRBV30 and TRBJ2-3; 8 nucleotides line up with TRBD2. The V and J ends lost 3 bases and 7 bases, in that order; junction bases with no gene match: 12. This CDR3 is 15 amino acids long. The germline gives CDR1 GTSNPN, CDR2 SVGIG (reference sequence).

The CDR3 DNA is TGCGCCAGCAGAGGACAGGGCGGGAACGAGCAGTACTTC. Encoded protein: CASRGQGGNEQYF. V is TRBV5-1 and J is TRBJ2-7; TRBD1 matches 8 bases. The CDR3 length is 13 residues. J was trimmed by 5 bases and V by 5 bases; bases with no gene match: 6. CDR1 is SGHRS, CDR2 YFSETQ, per germline.

This chain uses TRBV19 with TRBJ2-7, with 10 bases identical to TRBD2. There are 16 residues in the CDR3. Germline lookup yields CDR1 LNHDA and CDR2 SQIVND (reference sequence). Trimming cost V 4 bases and J 7 bases; bases outside gene matches: 13. The CDR3 protein is CASSKVAGGTYPEQYF. DNA of the CDR3: TGTGCCAGTAGTAAGGTAGCGGGGGGCACCTACCCGGAGCAGTACTTC. The full variable domain, its missing parts supplied by reference TRBV19 and TRBJ2-7, is DGGITQSPKYLFRKEGQNVTLSCEQNLNHDAMYWYRQDPGQGLRLIYYSQIVNDFQKGDIAEGYSVSREKKESFPLTVTSAQKNPTAFYLCASSKVAGGTYPEQYFGPGTRLTVT.

The CDR3 here is CASRTGASQPQHF. The CDR3 DNA is TGTGCCAGTAGGACAGGGGCGAGTCAGCCCCAGCATTTT. This chain links TRBV19 with TRBJ1-5; 8 bases are a match to TRBD1. Germline V gene data show CDR1 as LNHDA and CDR2 as SQIVND (reference sequence). The V and J ends lost 6 bases and 6 bases, in that order; junction bases with no gene match: 4. CDR3 length: 13 residues.

This chain's CDR3 is CASSASGSRDTQYF. The CDR3 nucleotides read TGTGCCAGCAGCGCTAGCGGGAGTCGGGATACGCAGTATTTT. The genes are TRBV5-6 and TRBJ2-3; TRBD2 matches 10 bases. This CDR3 contains 14 residues. CDR1 SGHDT and CDR2 YYEEEE come from the germline V gene. Trimming removed 4 bases from V and 6 bases from J; junction bases left unmatched: 5.

The chain uses TRBV7-2 and TRBJ2-3; weak D call: TRBD1 (5 bases). This CDR3 contains 14 residues. Trimming stripped 6 bases from V and 4 bases from J, with 14 bases between. CDR1 and CDR2 from the germline V gene are SGHTA and FQGNSA. This chain's CDR3 is CASSDGARADTQYF. The CDR3, as DNA: TGTGCCAGCAGTGATGGGGCTCGCGCAGATACGCAGTATTTT.

V gene TRBV11-2 combines with J gene TRBJ2-7; tentative D call: TRBD1 (6 bases). Germline V gives CDR1 SGHAT, CDR2 FQNNGV. The CDR3 is 16 amino acids. Between the trimmed V and J ends, which lost 1 base and 0 bases, there was a span of 13 bases. The DNA for the CDR3 is TGTGCCAGCAGCTTAGCGGGACACGCGAGCTCCTACGAGCAGTACTTC. This sequence encodes CASSLAGHASSYEQYF.

The rearrangement uses TRBV10-3 and TRBJ2-7; TRBD2 matches 9 bases. The germline CDR1 and CDR2 sequences are ENHRY and SYGVKD. Trimming took 3 bases from V and 4 from J; bases not matched to a gene: 7. This CDR3 has 15 residues. The CDR3 DNA sequence: TGTGCCATCAGTGAATTAGCGGGGGCCCCATACGAGCAGTACTTC. This gives the protein CAISELAGAPYEQYF.

The chain links TRBV5-6 to TRBJ2-5; D perhaps matches TRBD2 (6 bases). Trimming stripped 3 bases from V and 5 bases from J, with 17 bases between. Germline V gene lookup returns CDR1 SGHDT and CDR2 YYEEEE. The CDR3 extends over 15 amino acids. CDR3 in DNA: TGTGCCAGCAGCTCACTCGGGCTAGCGATGGAGACCCAGTACTTC. Amino acid sequence: CASSSLGLAMETQYF.

V gene TRBV19 combines with J gene TRBJ1-6, with a possible D match to TRBD1 (5 bases). The germline CDR1 and CDR2 sequences are LNHDA and SQIVND (reference sequence). Deletions cut 7 bases from V and 8 bases from J, with 9 bases between. The CDR3 loop spans 12 amino acids. The CDR3: CASKVGDSPLHF. The CDR3, as DNA: TGTGCCAGTAAGGTAGGGGATTCACCCCTCCACTTT.

The CDR3 DNA follows: TGTGCCAGCAGTTTAAGCACAACCTACCACAATGAGCAGTTCTTC. This encodes CASSLSTTYHNEQFF. The rearrangement uses TRBV27 and TRBJ2-1; D is unresolved. This CDR3 contains 15 residues. Per germline, CDR1 MNHEY and CDR2 SMNVEV (reference sequence). V lost 2 bases and J 5 bases, leaving 13 bases between the germline ends.

The chain uses TRBV19 and TRBJ2-3; no reliable D call. The CDR3 has 13 amino acids. Germline V gene data show CDR1 as LNHDA and CDR2 as SQIVND (reference sequence). With 3 bases removed from V and 5 bases from J, the gap between germline ends came to 9 bases. CDR3 nucleotide sequence: TGTGCCAGTAGTATTGTAGGCGTAGATACGCAGTATTTT. Its translation: CASSIVGVDTQYF.

The chain couples TRBV5-1 to TRBJ1-1; weak D call: TRBD1 (5 bases). Trimming cost V 7 bases and J 0 bases, with 16 bases left between them. This CDR3 is built from 15 residues. Germline values: CDR1 SGHRS, CDR2 YFSETQ. Written as DNA, the CDR3 is TGCGCCAGCCACACCGGGGGGGTGGTGAACACTGAAGCTTTCTTT. Its protein is CASHTGGVVNTEAFF.

The chain links TRBV6-1 to TRBJ2-2; D remains unclear. Germline V CDR1 and CDR2: MNHNS, SASEGT. Trimming cost V 6 bases and J 6 bases, with 14 bases left between them. The CDR3 spans 14 residues. Written as DNA, the CDR3 is TGTGCCAGCAGATCATTGTGGGGTTCCGGGGAGCTGTTTTTT. Its translation: CASRSLWGSGELFF.

The chain uses TRBV19 and TRBJ2-4, with TRBD1 as a possible D gene (6 bases). CDR3 length: 13 amino acids. The germline V gene encodes CDR1 LNHDA and CDR2 SQIVND (reference sequence). Trimming stripped 8 bases from V and 9 bases from J, with 17 bases between. The CDR3 region has the DNA TGTGCCAGTCACGGTGGGGCAGGGGTCATTCAGTACTTC. This gives the protein CASHGGAGVIQYF.

J is TRBJ2-1 and V is TRBV10-3; tentative D call: TRBD2 (6 bases). The CDR3 loop spans 15 amino acids. Deletions cut 2 bases from V and 7 bases from J, with 15 bases between. The V gene's germline CDR1 is ENHRY and CDR2 SYGVKD. This chain's CDR3 is CAISELLALRNEQFF. Written as DNA, the CDR3 is TGTGCCATCAGTGAGCTACTAGCCCTTCGGAATGAGCAGTTCTTC.

V gene TRBV28 combines with J gene TRBJ2-7, with 7 bases matching TRBD1. J was trimmed by 3 bases and V by 5 bases; bases with no gene match: 4. CDR3 length: 13 amino acids. In germline, CDR1 is MDHEN, CDR2 SYDVKM. CDR3 bases: TGTGCCAGCAGTCTCGGGACAGTCTACGAGCAGTACTTC. Residues: CASSLGTVYEQYF.

The V call is TRBV28, the J call TRBJ1-6; D possibly corresponds to TRBD1 (6 bases). Germline V CDR1 and CDR2: MDHEN, SYDVKM. V was clipped by 5 bases and J by 14 bases, with 19 bases between them. There are 14 residues in the CDR3. The CDR3 coding sequence is TGTGCCAGCAGTCCAAGATCAGGGGTTGACGCCCTCCACTTT. This codes for CASSPRSGVDALHF.

V usage is TRBV4-3 and J usage is TRBJ1-4; D remains unclear. There are 14 residues in the CDR3. V dropped 7 bases and J dropped 5 bases, with 14 bases sitting between them. Germline V gene lookup returns CDR1 LGHNA and CDR2 YSLEER. The CDR3 sequence is CASNTRAWNEKLFF. CDR3 coding DNA: TGCGCCAGCAATACAAGGGCCTGGAATGAAAAACTGTTTTTT.

The chain joins TRBV5-1 to TRBJ1-1, with D unclear. V was pared by 0 bases and J by 1 base, with 7 bases between. This CDR3 region has 14 residues. Germline lookup yields CDR1 SGHRS and CDR2 YFSETQ. The CDR3 loop is CASSLDPGNTEAFF. The DNA for the CDR3 is TGCGCCAGCAGCTTGGACCCAGGGAACACTGAAGCTTTCTTT.

This chain uses TRBV7-3 with TRBJ2-3, with unresolved D. The CDR3 spans 14 residues. Per germline, CDR1 SGHTA and CDR2 FQGTGA. Trimming left V 4 bases short and J 0 bases short, with 8 bases between. CDR3 sequence reads: CASSSLGSTDTQYF. The CDR3 DNA is TGTGCCAGCAGCTCCCTGGGGAGCACAGATACGCAGTATTTT. Full variable domain (remainder filled in from reference TRBV7-3 and TRBJ2-3): GAGVSQTPSNKVTEKGKYVELRCDPISGHTALYWYRQSLGQGPEFLIYFQGTGAADDSGLPNDRFFAVRPEGSVSTLKIQRTERGDSAVYLCASSSLGSTDTQYFGPGTRLTVL.

This chain links TRBV2 with TRBJ2-5; 8 bases are shared with TRBD1. Germline lookup yields CDR1 SNHLY and CDR2 FYNNEI. J gave up 3 bases and V 6 bases, and 9 bases lay outside the gene matches. This CDR3 contains 15 residues. CDR3 residues: CASSFFGQGKETQYF. The CDR3 nucleotides read TGTGCCAGCAGCTTTTTTGGACAGGGAAAAGAGACCCAGTACTTC.